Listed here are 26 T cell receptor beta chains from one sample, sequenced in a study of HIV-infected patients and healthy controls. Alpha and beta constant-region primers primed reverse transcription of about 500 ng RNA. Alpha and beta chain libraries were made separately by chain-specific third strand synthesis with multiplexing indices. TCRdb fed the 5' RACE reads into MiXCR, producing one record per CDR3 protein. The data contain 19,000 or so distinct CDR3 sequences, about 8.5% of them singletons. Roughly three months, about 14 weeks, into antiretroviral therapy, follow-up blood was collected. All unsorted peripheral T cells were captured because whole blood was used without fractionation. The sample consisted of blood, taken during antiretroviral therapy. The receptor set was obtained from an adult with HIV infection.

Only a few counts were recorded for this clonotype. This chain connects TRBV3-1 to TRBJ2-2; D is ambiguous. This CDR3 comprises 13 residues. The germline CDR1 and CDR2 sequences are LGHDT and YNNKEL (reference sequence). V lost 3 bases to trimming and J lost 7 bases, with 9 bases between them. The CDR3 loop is CASSQLSYGELFF. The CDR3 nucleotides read TGTGCCAGCAGCCAGTTATCCTACGGGGAGCTGTTTTTT.

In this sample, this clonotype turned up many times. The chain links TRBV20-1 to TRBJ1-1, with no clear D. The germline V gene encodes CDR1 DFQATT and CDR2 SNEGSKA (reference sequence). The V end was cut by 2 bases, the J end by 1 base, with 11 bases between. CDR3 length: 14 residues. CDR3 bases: TGCAGTGCTAGATGGACCGGACGGAACACTGAAGCTTTCTTT. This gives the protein CSARWTGRNTEAFF.

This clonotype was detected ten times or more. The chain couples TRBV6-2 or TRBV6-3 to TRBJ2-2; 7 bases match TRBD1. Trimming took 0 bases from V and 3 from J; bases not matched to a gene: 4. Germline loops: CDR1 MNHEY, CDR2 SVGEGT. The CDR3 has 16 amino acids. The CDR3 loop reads CASSYSQGRYTGELFF. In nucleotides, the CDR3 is TGTGCCAGCAGTTACTCACAGGGGCGTTACACCGGGGAGCTGTTTTTT.

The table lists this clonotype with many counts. CDR3: CSASQPGRDTEAFF. CDR3 coding DNA: TGCAGTGCTAGTCAACCCGGGAGGGACACTGAAGCTTTCTTT. V and J are TRBV20-1 and TRBJ1-1; D remains ambiguous. Germline V gene sequence: CDR1 DFQATT, CDR2 SNEGSKA (reference sequence). The CDR3 runs to 14 residues. V lost 3 bases and J 3 bases, leaving 14 bases between the germline ends.

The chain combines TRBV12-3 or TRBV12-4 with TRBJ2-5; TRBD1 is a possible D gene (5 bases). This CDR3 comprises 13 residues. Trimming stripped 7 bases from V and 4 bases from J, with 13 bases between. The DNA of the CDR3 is TGTGCCAGCACTCTGGGGCTATTAGAGACCCAGTACTTC. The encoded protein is CASTLGLLETQYF.

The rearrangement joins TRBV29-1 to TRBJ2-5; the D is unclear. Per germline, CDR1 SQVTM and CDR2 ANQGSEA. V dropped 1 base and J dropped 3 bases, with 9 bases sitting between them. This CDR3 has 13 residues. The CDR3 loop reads CSVEGRPEETQYF. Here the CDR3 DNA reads TGCAGCGTTGAAGGGAGACCAGAAGAGACCCAGTACTTC.

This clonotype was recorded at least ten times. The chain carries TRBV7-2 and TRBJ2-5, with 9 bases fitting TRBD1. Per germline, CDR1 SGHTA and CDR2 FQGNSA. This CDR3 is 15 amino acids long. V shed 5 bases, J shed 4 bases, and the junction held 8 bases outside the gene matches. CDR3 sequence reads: CASSPGQGYGETQYF. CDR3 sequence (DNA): TGTGCCAGCAGCCCGGGACAGGGATACGGAGAGACCCAGTACTTC.

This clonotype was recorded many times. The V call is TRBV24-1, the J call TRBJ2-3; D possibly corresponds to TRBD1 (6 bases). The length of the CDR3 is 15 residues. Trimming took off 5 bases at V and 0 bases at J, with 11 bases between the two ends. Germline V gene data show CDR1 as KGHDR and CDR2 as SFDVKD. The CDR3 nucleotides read TGTGCCACCAGTGGCACGGACAGAAGCACAGATACGCAGTATTTT. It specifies CATSGTDRSTDTQYF.

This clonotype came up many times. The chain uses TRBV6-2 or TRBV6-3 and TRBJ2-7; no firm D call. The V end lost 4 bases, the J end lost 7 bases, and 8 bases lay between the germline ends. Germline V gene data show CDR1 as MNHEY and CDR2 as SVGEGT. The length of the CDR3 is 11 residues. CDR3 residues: CASSFSREQYF. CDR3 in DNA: TGTGCCAGCAGTTTTTCGAGGGAGCAGTACTTC.

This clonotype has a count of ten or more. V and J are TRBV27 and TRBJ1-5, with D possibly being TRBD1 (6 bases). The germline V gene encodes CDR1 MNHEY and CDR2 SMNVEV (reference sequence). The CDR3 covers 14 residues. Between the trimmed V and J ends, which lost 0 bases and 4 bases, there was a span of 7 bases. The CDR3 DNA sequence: TGTGCCAGCAGTTTATCGGGGGCTAATCAGCCCCAGCATTTT. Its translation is CASSLSGANQPQHF.

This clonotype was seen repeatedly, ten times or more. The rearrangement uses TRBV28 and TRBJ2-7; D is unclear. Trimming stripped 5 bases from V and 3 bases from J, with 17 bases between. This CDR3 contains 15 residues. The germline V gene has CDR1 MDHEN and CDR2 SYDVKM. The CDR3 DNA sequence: TGTGCCAGCAGTCCCCTGCGCGAGGCCTACTACGAGCAGTACTTC. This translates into CASSPLREAYYEQYF.

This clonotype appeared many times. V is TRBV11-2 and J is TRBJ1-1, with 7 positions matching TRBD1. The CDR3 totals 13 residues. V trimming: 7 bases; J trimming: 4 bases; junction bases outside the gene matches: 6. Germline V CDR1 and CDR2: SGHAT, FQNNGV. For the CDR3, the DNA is TGTGCCAGCAATTCACAGGGGTTCACTGAAGCTTTCTTT. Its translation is CASNSQGFTEAFF.

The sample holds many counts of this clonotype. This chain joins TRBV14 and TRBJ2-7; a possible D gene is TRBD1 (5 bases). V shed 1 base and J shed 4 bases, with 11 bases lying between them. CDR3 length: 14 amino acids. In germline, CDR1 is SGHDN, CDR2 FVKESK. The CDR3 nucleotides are TGTGCCAGCAGCCAAGTCTACAGGCCGTACGAGCAGTACTTC. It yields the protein CASSQVYRPYEQYF.

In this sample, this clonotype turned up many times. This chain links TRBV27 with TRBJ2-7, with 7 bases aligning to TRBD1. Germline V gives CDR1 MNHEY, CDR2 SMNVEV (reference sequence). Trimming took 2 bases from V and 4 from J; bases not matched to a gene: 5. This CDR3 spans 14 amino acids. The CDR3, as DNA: TGTGCCAGCAGTTTAACCGCAGGGGGTTACGAGCAGTACTTC. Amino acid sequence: CASSLTAGGYEQYF.

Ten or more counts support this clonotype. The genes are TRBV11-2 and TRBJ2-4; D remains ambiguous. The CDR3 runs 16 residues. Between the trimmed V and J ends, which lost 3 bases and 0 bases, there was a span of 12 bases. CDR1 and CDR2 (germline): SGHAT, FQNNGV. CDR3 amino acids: CASSFPPVLAKNIQYF. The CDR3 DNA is TGTGCCAGCAGCTTTCCGCCTGTTCTAGCCAAAAACATTCAGTACTTC.

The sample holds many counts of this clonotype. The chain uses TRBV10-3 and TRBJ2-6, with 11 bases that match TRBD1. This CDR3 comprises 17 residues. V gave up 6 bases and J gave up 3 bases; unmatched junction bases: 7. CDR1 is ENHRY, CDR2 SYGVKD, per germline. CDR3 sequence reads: CAISRGQGAVGANVLTF. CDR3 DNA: TGTGCCATCAGCCGCGGACAGGGGGCTGTTGGGGCCAACGTCCTGACTTTC.

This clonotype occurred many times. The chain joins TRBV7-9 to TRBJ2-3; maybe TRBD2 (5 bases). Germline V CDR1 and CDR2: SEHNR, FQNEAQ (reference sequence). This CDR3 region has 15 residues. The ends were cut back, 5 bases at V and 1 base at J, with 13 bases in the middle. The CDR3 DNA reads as TGTGCCAGCAGCCGCGACTACCCCGGCACAGATACGCAGTATTTT. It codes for CASSRDYPGTDTQYF.

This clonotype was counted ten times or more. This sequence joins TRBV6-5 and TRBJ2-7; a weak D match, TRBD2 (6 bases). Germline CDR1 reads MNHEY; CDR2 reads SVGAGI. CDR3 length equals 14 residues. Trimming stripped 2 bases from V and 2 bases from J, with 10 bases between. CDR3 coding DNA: TGTGCCAGCAGTTACGGGGAGGCCGCCTACGAGCAGTACTTC. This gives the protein CASSYGEAAYEQYF.

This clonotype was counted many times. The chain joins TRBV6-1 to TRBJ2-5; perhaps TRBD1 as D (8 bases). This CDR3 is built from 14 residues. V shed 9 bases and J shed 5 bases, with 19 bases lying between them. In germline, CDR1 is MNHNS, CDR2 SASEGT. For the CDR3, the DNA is TGTGCCAGTGTCTTAACAGGGGGAGGGGAGACCCAGTACTTC. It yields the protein CASVLTGGGETQYF.

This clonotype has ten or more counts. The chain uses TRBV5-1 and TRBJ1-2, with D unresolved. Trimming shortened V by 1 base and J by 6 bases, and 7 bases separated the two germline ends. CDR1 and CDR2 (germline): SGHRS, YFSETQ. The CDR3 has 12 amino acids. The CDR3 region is CASSLTADGYTF. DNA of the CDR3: TGCGCCAGCAGCTTGACAGCTGATGGCTACACCTTC.

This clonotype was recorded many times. The CDR3 loop is CASIGTGLAGVGTDTQYF. Written as DNA, the CDR3 is TGTGCCAGCATCGGGACGGGACTAGCGGGAGTCGGCACAGATACGCAGTATTTT. The J gene is TRBJ2-3, the V gene TRBV6-6; 14 bases fit TRBD2. The germline CDR1 and CDR2 sequences are MNHNY and SVGAGI (reference sequence). The CDR3 runs to 18 residues. J gave up 1 base and V 7 bases, and 10 bases lay outside the gene matches.

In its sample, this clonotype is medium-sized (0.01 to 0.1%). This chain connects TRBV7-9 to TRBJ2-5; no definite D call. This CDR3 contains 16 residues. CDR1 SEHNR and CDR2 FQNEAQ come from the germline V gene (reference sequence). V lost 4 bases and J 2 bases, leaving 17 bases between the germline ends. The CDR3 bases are TGTGCCAGCAGCTCATCCCTTTGGACCGAACAAGAGACCCAGTACTTC. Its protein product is CASSSSLWTEQETQYF.

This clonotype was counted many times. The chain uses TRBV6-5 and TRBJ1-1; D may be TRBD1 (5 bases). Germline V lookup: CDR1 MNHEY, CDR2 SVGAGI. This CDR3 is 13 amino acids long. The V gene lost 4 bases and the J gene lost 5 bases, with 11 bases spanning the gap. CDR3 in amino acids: CASSSGLGTEAFF. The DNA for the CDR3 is TGTGCCAGCAGTTCGGGGCTAGGAACTGAAGCTTTCTTT.

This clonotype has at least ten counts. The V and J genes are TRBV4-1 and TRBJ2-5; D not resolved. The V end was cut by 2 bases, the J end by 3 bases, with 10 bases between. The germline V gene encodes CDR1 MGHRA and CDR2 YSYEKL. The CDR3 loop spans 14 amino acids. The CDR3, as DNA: TGCGCCAGCAGCCAATACTTAAGGGAAGAGACCCAGTACTTC. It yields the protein CASSQYLREETQYF.

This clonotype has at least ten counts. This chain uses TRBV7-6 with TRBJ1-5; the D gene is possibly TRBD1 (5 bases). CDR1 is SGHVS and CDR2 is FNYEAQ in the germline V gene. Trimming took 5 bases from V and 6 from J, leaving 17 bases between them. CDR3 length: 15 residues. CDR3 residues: CASSLIGGLGQPQHF. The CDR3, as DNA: TGTGCCAGCAGCCTTATTGGGGGTCTAGGTCAGCCCCAGCATTTT. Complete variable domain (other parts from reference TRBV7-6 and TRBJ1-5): GAGVSQSPRYKVTKRGQDVALRCDPISGHVSLYWYRQALGQGPEFLTYFNYEAQQDKSGLPNDRFSAERPEGSISTLTIQRTEQRDSAMYRCASSLIGGLGQPQHFGDGTRLSIL.

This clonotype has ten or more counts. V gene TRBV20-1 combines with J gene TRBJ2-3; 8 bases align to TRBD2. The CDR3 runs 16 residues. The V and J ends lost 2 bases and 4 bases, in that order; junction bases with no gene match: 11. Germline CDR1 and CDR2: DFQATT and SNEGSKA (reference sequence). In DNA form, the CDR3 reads TGCAGTGCTAGACCCTATTCTCGGGAGGGGCCAGATACGCAGTATTTT. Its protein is CSARPYSREGPDTQYF.